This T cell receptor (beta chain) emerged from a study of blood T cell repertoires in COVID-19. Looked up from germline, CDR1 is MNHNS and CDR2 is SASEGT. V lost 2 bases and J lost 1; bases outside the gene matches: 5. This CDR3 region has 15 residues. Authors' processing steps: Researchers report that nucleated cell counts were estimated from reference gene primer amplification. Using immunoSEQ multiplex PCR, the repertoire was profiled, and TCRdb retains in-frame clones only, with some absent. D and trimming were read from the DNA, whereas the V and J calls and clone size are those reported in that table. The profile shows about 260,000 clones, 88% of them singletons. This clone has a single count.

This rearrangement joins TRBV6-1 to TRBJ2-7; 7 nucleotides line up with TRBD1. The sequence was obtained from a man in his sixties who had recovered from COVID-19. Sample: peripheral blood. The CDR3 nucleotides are TGTGCCAGCAGTGAATTTATCAGGGGGTCCTACGAGCAGTACTTC. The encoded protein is CASSEFIRGSYEQYF.